These 29 T cell receptor beta chains share one sample of origin, sequenced in a study of blood T cell repertoires in COVID-19. The repertoire was sequenced with immunoSEQ multiplex PCR; TCRdb's copy has only in-frame clones and lacks some. The sample consists of 64,000 or so clones, roughly 80% of them appearing once. Sequenced: peripheral blood. The receptors stem from a human donor in a cohort sampled during active COVID-19.

The chain couples TRBV7-6 to TRBJ2-1; 9 bases match TRBD1. CDR1 SGHVS and CDR2 FNYEAQ come from the germline V gene. V lost 2 bases and J lost 6; bases outside the gene matches: 2. The CDR3 is made up of 14 amino acids. CDR3 loop: CASSLTTGGNEQFF. The CDR3 DNA reads TGTGCCAGCAGCTTAACGACAGGGGGCAATGAGCAGTTCTTC.

The rearrangement uses TRBV19 and TRBJ1-4; D ambiguous. Trimming removed 4 bases at V and 4 bases at J, with 10 bases between. This CDR3 comprises 14 residues. Germline-derived CDR1 and CDR2 are LNHDA and SQIVND (reference sequence). CDR3 sequence: CASSNRRINEKLFF. Here the CDR3 DNA reads TGTGCCAGTAGTAACAGACGGATTAATGAAAAACTGTTTTTT.

The V call is TRBV10-1, the J call TRBJ2-5; TRBD1 matches at 12 bases. J gave up 1 base and V 4 bases, and 1 base lay outside the gene matches. CDR1 and CDR2 (germline): WNHNN, SYGVQD (reference sequence). CDR3 length equals 15 residues. The CDR3 coding sequence is TGCGCCAGCAGTGGGGACAGGGGGCGCCAAGAGACCCAGTACTTC. Its translation is CASSGDRGRQETQYF.

This chain links TRBV20-1 with TRBJ1-2, with D perhaps matching TRBD1 (5 bases). Germline CDR1 is DFQATT and CDR2 is SNEGSKA (reference sequence). The CDR3 loop spans 11 amino acids. Trimming removed 5 bases from V and 13 bases from J, with 17 bases in between. The CDR3 bases are TGCAGTGCTGGCCGGGACTGGGCCGGCACCTTC. Protein product: CSAGRDWAGTF.

Written as DNA, the CDR3 is TGTGCCAGCAGCGCGCACGATCCGACGAACACCGGGGAGCTGTTTTTT. This translates into CASSAHDPTNTGELFF. The J gene is TRBJ2-2, the V gene TRBV6-2 or TRBV6-3; the D is unclear. Germline CDR1 MNHEY, CDR2 SVGEGT. CDR3 size: 16 residues. Trimming removed 6 bases from V and 0 bases from J, with 14 bases in between.

The V call is TRBV11-3, the J call TRBJ2-7; 9 bases line up with TRBD2. The CDR3 extends over 14 amino acids. Looked up from germline, CDR1 is SGHNT and CDR2 is YENEEA. With 3 bases clipped from V and 6 bases from J, the junction kept 6 bases outside the gene matches. The CDR3 spells CASSFTGTSSEQYF. For the CDR3, the DNA is TGTGCCAGCAGCTTTACCGGGACTAGCAGCGAGCAGTACTTC.

This clone was counted a few times. J is TRBJ1-5 and V is TRBV15, with 7 bases aligning to TRBD1. This CDR3 spans 16 amino acids. V shed 1 base, J shed 2 bases, and the junction held 5 bases outside the gene matches. CDR1 and CDR2 from the germline V gene are LNHNV and YYDKDF (reference sequence). Here the CDR3 reads CATSRVGTEGNQPQHF. The DNA of the CDR3 is TGTGCCACCAGCAGAGTAGGGACAGAAGGCAATCAGCCCCAGCATTTT.

The rearrangement joins TRBV7-2 to TRBJ2-5, with TRBD2 identical over 11 bases. The V gene end was trimmed by 4 bases and the J gene end by 1 base; junction bases not matched to a gene: 5. CDR1 is SGHTA, CDR2 FQGNSA, per germline. This CDR3 is 16 amino acids long. The DNA of the CDR3 is TGTGCCAGCAGCTCCCGGACTAGCGGGTTCCAAGAGACCCAGTACTTC. Translation gives CASSSRTSGFQETQYF.

Here the CDR3 reads CASSPYTGASGNTIYF. The CDR3 DNA reads as TGTGCCAGCAGCCCTTATACAGGGGCCTCTGGAAACACCATATATTTT. The V gene is TRBV27, the J gene TRBJ1-3, with TRBD1 identical over 7 bases. The CDR3 is 16 residues long. Trimming took 6 bases from V and 0 from J; bases not matched to a gene: 8. The germline V gene has CDR1 MNHEY and CDR2 SMNVEV (reference sequence).

V is TRBV7-2 and J is TRBJ1-5; 7 bases map to TRBD1. The CDR3 is 11 amino acids. V was clipped by 5 bases and J by 12 bases; unmatched bases: 4. CDR1 is SGHTA, CDR2 FQGNSA, per germline. The CDR3 sequence: CASSQTGIQHF. CDR3 in DNA: TGTGCCAGCAGCCAGACAGGGATCCAGCATTTT.

Here the CDR3 DNA reads TGTGCCACCAGTGAGGGAAAGGGGCGGGGATTCTACGAGCAGTACTTC. Its translation: CATSEGKGRGFYEQYF. The V call is TRBV24-1, the J call TRBJ2-7; D might be TRBD2 (6 bases). Germline CDR1 KGHDR, CDR2 SFDVKD. There are 16 residues in the CDR3. The V end was cut by 4 bases, the J end by 3 bases, with 18 bases between.

This chain links TRBV6-6 with TRBJ1-5, with D maybe TRBD1 (5 bases). V lost 4 bases, J lost 2 bases, and 9 bases lay in between. Per the germline V gene, CDR1 is MNHNY and CDR2 is SVGAGI (reference sequence). The CDR3 contains 14 residues. Written as DNA, the CDR3 is TGTGCCAGCAGTTTGTGGGGGGGCAATCAGCCCCAGCATTTT. Residues: CASSLWGGNQPQHF.

The genes are TRBV7-9 and TRBJ2-1; the D gene is possibly TRBD2 (6 bases). The CDR3 consists of 15 residues. Per germline, CDR1 SEHNR and CDR2 FQNEAQ (reference sequence). V was shortened by 0 bases and J by 2 bases, with 8 bases between the two germline ends. This CDR3 reads CASSLAGGAYNEQFF. Written as DNA, the CDR3 is TGTGCCAGCAGCTTAGCGGGGGGTGCCTACAATGAGCAGTTCTTC.

V and J are TRBV27 and TRBJ2-3, with D perhaps TRBD2 (5 bases). Germline loops: CDR1 MNHEY, CDR2 SMNVEV (reference sequence). The CDR3 is 13 amino acids. Trimming removed 5 bases from V and 6 bases from J, with 12 bases in between. This CDR3 is CASSATRGDTQYF. The CDR3 DNA is TGTGCCAGCAGTGCCACCCGAGGGGATACGCAGTATTTT.

This sequence joins TRBV6-6 and TRBJ2-5, with TRBD1 identical over 10 bases. Trimming took 6 bases from V and 4 from J; bases not matched to a gene: 8. This CDR3 spans 15 amino acids. Germline V gene sequence: CDR1 MNHNY, CDR2 SVGAGI (reference sequence). The CDR3 sequence is CASRDDRGRRETQYF. The CDR3 DNA is TGTGCCAGCAGGGATGACAGGGGGCGCAGAGAGACCCAGTACTTC.

This clone was detected only once. The chain carries TRBV24-1 and TRBJ2-2; the match to TRBD1 covers 7 bases. The ends lost 4 bases at V and 10 bases at J; junction bases unmatched: 14. This CDR3 has 16 residues. The germline V gene encodes CDR1 KGHDR and CDR2 SFDVKD. As DNA, the CDR3 is TGTGCCACCAGTGACTCGACAGGGTGGAATAGAGTGGAGCTGTTTTTT. This gives the protein CATSDSTGWNRVELFF.

The V gene is TRBV28, the J gene TRBJ2-5, with TRBD2 matching 10 bases. The CDR3 loop spans 15 amino acids. Germline assignment: CDR1 MDHEN and CDR2 SYDVKM. Germline trimming cut 7 bases from V and 5 bases from J; bases unmatched to any gene: 10. DNA of the CDR3: TGTGCCAGCATGGAGCAGCGGGAGGGCGAGGAGACCCAGTACTTC. The encoded protein is CASMEQREGEETQYF.

The chain carries TRBV6-1 and TRBJ2-7; the match to TRBD1 covers 11 bases. Germline assignment: CDR1 MNHNS and CDR2 SASEGT. The ends lost 4 bases at V and 3 bases at J; junction bases unmatched: 8. This CDR3 region has 16 residues. CDR3 sequence: CASSGTLGTGGYEQYF. The CDR3 DNA reads as TGTGCCAGCAGTGGCACCCTCGGGACAGGGGGCTACGAGCAGTACTTC.

The chain joins TRBV24-1 to TRBJ2-3; 9 nucleotides line up with TRBD1. This CDR3 region has 16 residues. The V gene's germline CDR1 is KGHDR and CDR2 SFDVKD. Unmatched junction bases numbered 5, after V lost 1 base and J lost 4 bases. The CDR3 here is CATSDFGTGLADTQYF. The DNA for the CDR3 is TGTGCCACCAGTGATTTCGGGACAGGGTTAGCAGATACGCAGTATTTT.

This rearrangement joins TRBV4-1 to TRBJ1-4, with 7 bases identical to TRBD1. Germline values: CDR1 MGHRA, CDR2 YSYEKL. The CDR3 runs to 16 residues. The ends lost 0 bases at V and 4 bases at J; junction bases unmatched: 5. The CDR3 nucleotides read TGCGCCAGCAGCCAAGATGGGGACAGCCTTAATGAAAAACTGTTTTTT. It translates to CASSQDGDSLNEKLFF.

The chain links TRBV7-3 to TRBJ2-3, with a tentative D call TRBD2 (5 bases). Germline values: CDR1 SGHTA, CDR2 FQGTGA. The CDR3 spans 17 residues. Trimming pared 4 bases from V and 4 bases from J, leaving 21 bases between. The CDR3 protein is CASSSAPLGSSADTQYF. As DNA, the CDR3 is TGTGCCAGCAGCTCCGCCCCTTTAGGGAGTAGCGCAGATACGCAGTATTTT.

J is TRBJ1-1 and V is TRBV28, with D tentatively TRBD1 (5 bases). Germline values: CDR1 MDHEN, CDR2 SYDVKM. Trimming pared 8 bases from V and 6 bases from J, leaving 10 bases between. The CDR3 extends over 11 amino acids. CDR3: CASGGDAEAFF. CDR3 bases: TGTGCCAGCGGGGGGGACGCTGAAGCTTTCTTT.

The chain employs TRBV28 and TRBJ1-4, with 7 bases fitting TRBD1. Germline loops: CDR1 MDHEN, CDR2 SYDVKM. The CDR3 has 14 amino acids. V shed 4 bases, J shed 5 bases, and the junction held 4 bases outside the gene matches. Here the CDR3 reads CASSSTGSNEKLFF. The CDR3, as DNA: TGTGCCAGCAGTTCGACAGGGTCGAATGAAAAACTGTTTTTT.

This chain uses TRBV28 with TRBJ2-7; 8 bases fit TRBD2. This CDR3 has 14 residues. Unmatched junction bases numbered 9, after V lost 7 bases and J lost 4 bases. Germline V gives CDR1 MDHEN, CDR2 SYDVKM. The CDR3 coding sequence is TGTGCCAGCACTAGAGCGGGAGTTTGGTACGAGCAGTACTTC. Protein sequence: CASTRAGVWYEQYF.

The genes are TRBV28 and TRBJ2-7; 14 bases map to TRBD2. After removal of 4 bases from V and 1 base from J, the junction contained 6 bases not matched to a gene. CDR3 size: 17 residues. Germline CDR1 is MDHEN and CDR2 is SYDVKM. CDR3 sequence (DNA): TGTGCCAGCAGTTCCGGGACTAGCGGGAGATCGTCCTACGAGCAGTACTTC. This translates into CASSSGTSGRSSYEQYF.

The gene calls are TRBV30 and TRBJ2-7; tentatively, D is TRBD2 (5 bases). Germline V lookup: CDR1 GTSNPN, CDR2 SVGIG (reference sequence). V was pared by 2 bases and J by 7 bases, with 24 bases between. The CDR3 runs 16 residues. The CDR3 DNA reads TGTGCCTGGAGTCTGGTATTGGACTCACATGGTTGGGAGCAGTACTTC. Translating gives CAWSLVLDSHGWEQYF.

This sequence joins TRBV7-9 and TRBJ2-3; TRBD2 matches 10 bases. Germline V gene sequence: CDR1 SEHNR, CDR2 FQNEAQ (reference sequence). With 4 bases clipped from V and 3 bases from J, the junction kept 7 bases outside the gene matches. The CDR3 runs 16 residues. DNA of the CDR3: TGTGCCAGCAGCTCCCTTACTAGCGGGAAGACAGATACGCAGTATTTT. As protein: CASSSLTSGKTDTQYF.

Only one count was recorded for this clone. The rearrangement uses TRBV28 and TRBJ2-7; D call uncertain. V shed 2 bases and J shed 2 bases, with 4 bases lying between them. The CDR3 length is 12 residues. CDR1 and CDR2 (germline): MDHEN, SYDVKM. The CDR3 is CASSLRAYEQYF. CDR3 bases: TGTGCCAGCAGTTTACGGGCCTACGAGCAGTACTTC.

In DNA form, the CDR3 reads TGTGCCAGCAGTTTATCGCTTTCGGCTAGCGGAACCTACGAGCAGTACTTC. It yields the protein CASSLSLSASGTYEQYF. The J gene is TRBJ2-7, the V gene TRBV27, with 7 bases aligning to TRBD2. The CDR3 spans 17 residues. V was pared by 0 bases and J by 2 bases, with 10 bases of the junction left unmatched. Germline values: CDR1 MNHEY, CDR2 SMNVEV (reference sequence).